The T cell receptor (beta chain) under discussion was sequenced for a study of T cells after posttransplantation cyclophosphamide. The study, taken as a whole, reports: Skin or GI-infiltrating T cells shared few TRB sequences with blood. Recipient CMV seropositivity and CMV reactivation strongly tracked TRB clonality.

The protocol was immunoSEQ multiplex PCR, while the TCRdb copy is restricted to in-frame clones and leaves out a portion. Singletons are absent from the sample, which has about 15,000 clones. Treatment was busulfan-fludarabine conditioning, a marrow graft, and cyclophosphamide on days +3 and +4. Ten or more counts support this clone. What it binds is not known. Looked up from germline, CDR1 is WNHNN and CDR2 is SYGVQD (reference sequence). This CDR3 spans 14 amino acids. Trimming left V 0 bases short and J 7 bases short, with 10 bases between. The chain employs TRBV10-1 and TRBJ2-1; D perhaps matches TRBD1 (6 bases). The sequenced sample was PBMCs, obtained 950 to 1,200 days after allogeneic stem cell transplant with posttransplant cyclophosphamide. This sequence was found in a female patient between 40 and 50 years old who received an allogeneic stem cell transplant from a related donor, was CMV-positive, and had no GVHD. A share of the T cells may be of graft donor origin. CDR3 residues: CASSESQGWNEQFF. CDR3 in DNA: TGCGCCAGCAGTGAGTCACAGGGTTGGAATGAGCAGTTCTTC.